The rows below give T cell receptor beta chains drawn from one sample of a study of shared clonotypes between healthy human individuals. Here immunoSEQ multiplex PCR was the method, and the copy in TCRdb shows in-frame clones only, minus some. The sample carries about 1 million clones, around 74% recorded once. Sequenced input: memory CD4+ T cells sorted from blood. The receptors originated from a man between 18 and 35 years old in good health. CDR3s include the opening cysteine and the closing phenylalanine or tryptophan. Fields, in order: clone size, J gene, V gene, D gene, CDR3 protein, CDR3 DNA. D genes are given only for firm matches. Expanded clones get a size class; other rows say once, few or many, or leave the size out.

abundance: few
j_gene: TRBJ1-5
v_gene: TRBV19
d_gene: NA
CDR3aa: CASSDTNNQPQHF
CDR3nt: TGTGCCAGTTCCGACACAAACAATCAGCCCCAGCATTTT

abundance: NA
j_gene: TRBJ2-2
v_gene: TRBV30
d_gene: TRBD2
CDR3aa: CAWRDPLAGERAGELFF
CDR3nt: TGTGCCTGGAGGGATCCCTTAGCGGGAGAGAGGGCCGGGGAGCTGTTTTTT

abundance: NA
j_gene: TRBJ2-5
v_gene: TRBV2
d_gene: TRBD1
CDR3aa: CASSQDRGQETQYF
CDR3nt: TGTGCCAGCAGTCAGGACAGGGGGCAAGAGACCCAGTACTTC

abundance: NA
j_gene: TRBJ2-7
v_gene: TRBV7-2
d_gene: TRBD1
CDR3aa: CASSLGGQGLDEQYF
CDR3nt: TGTGCCAGCAGCTTAGGGGGACAGGGTCTCGACGAGCAGTACTTC

abundance: NA
j_gene: TRBJ1-1
v_gene: TRBV27
d_gene: NA
CDR3aa: CASSLQSAGAYTEAFF
CDR3nt: TGTGCCAGCAGTTTACAGTCGGCAGGGGCGTACACTGAAGCTTTCTTT

abundance: NA
j_gene: TRBJ2-1
v_gene: TRBV5-1
d_gene: TRBD2
CDR3aa: CASTQSGLAGEGSEQFF
CDR3nt: TGCGCCAGCACACAATCGGGACTAGCGGGGGAGGGGAGTGAGCAGTTCTTC

abundance: NA
j_gene: TRBJ2-3
v_gene: TRBV11-3
d_gene: NA
CDR3aa: CASSLGRGNTQYF
CDR3nt: TGTGCCAGCAGCTTAGGTCGGGGGAATACGCAGTATTTT

abundance: once
j_gene: TRBJ1-2
v_gene: TRBV5-4
d_gene: NA
CDR3aa: CASSSGGQNYGYTF
CDR3nt: TGTGCCAGCAGCTCCGGGGGGCAGAACTATGGCTACACCTTC

abundance: few
j_gene: TRBJ1-4
v_gene: TRBV19
d_gene: NA
CDR3aa: CASSPGPEKLFF
CDR3nt: TGTGCCAGTAGTCCCGGGCCCGAAAAACTGTTTTTT

abundance: NA
j_gene: TRBJ2-1
v_gene: TRBV5-1
d_gene: NA
CDR3aa: CASSPGSSKPNEQFF
CDR3nt: TGCGCCAGCAGCCCCGGGAGCTCAAAACCTAATGAGCAGTTCTTC

abundance: NA
j_gene: TRBJ2-3
v_gene: TRBV7-9
d_gene: TRBD1
CDR3aa: CASSFPGQGTDTQYF
CDR3nt: TGTGCCAGCAGCTTCCCGGGACAGGGCACAGATACGCAGTATTTT

abundance: NA
j_gene: TRBJ1-1
v_gene: TRBV5-4
d_gene: TRBD1
CDR3aa: CASSLQGMNTEAFF
CDR3nt: TGTGCCAGCAGCCTACAGGGGATGAACACTGAAGCTTTCTTT

abundance: few
j_gene: TRBJ1-6
v_gene: TRBV5-4
d_gene: TRBD1
CDR3aa: CASSSGGDRSYNSPLHF
CDR3nt: TGTGCCAGCAGCTCGGGGGGGGACAGGTCCTATAATTCACCCCTCCACTTT

abundance: NA
j_gene: TRBJ1-6
v_gene: TRBV5-1
d_gene: NA
CDR3aa: CASSLDHPGISPLHF
CDR3nt: TGCGCCAGCAGCTTGGACCATCCTGGTATATCACCCCTCCACTTT

abundance: NA
j_gene: TRBJ2-7
v_gene: TRBV7-2
d_gene: NA
CDR3aa: CASSLGGRRDSYEQYF
CDR3nt: TGTGCCAGCAGCTTAGGAGGGCGGCGGGACTCCTACGAGCAGTACTTC

abundance: NA
j_gene: TRBJ2-1
v_gene: TRBV15
d_gene: TRBD2
CDR3aa: CATSRPSGGAGSEQFF
CDR3nt: TGTGCCACCAGCAGACCTAGCGGGGGGGCCGGGAGTGAGCAGTTCTTC

abundance: NA
j_gene: TRBJ2-5
v_gene: TRBV5-4
d_gene: NA
CDR3aa: CASSLGQGHGTQYF
CDR3nt: TGTGCCAGCAGCTTGGGTCAGGGGCACGGGACCCAGTACTTC

abundance: NA
j_gene: TRBJ1-6
v_gene: TRBV9
d_gene: NA
CDR3aa: CASSVADSDNSPLHF
CDR3nt: TGTGCCAGCAGCGTAGCAGACAGTGATAATTCACCCCTCCACTTT

abundance: NA
j_gene: TRBJ1-3
v_gene: TRBV15
d_gene: NA
CDR3aa: CATSRLGGSGNTIYF
CDR3nt: TGTGCCACCAGCAGATTAGGAGGGTCTGGAAACACCATATATTTT

abundance: NA
j_gene: TRBJ1-2
v_gene: TRBV4-3
d_gene: NA
CDR3aa: CASSQDPGYGYTF
CDR3nt: TGCGCCAGCAGCCAAGATCCAGGTTATGGCTACACCTTC

abundance: NA
j_gene: TRBJ2-7
v_gene: TRBV5-4
d_gene: NA
CDR3aa: CASSLAEGHEQYF
CDR3nt: TGTGCCAGCAGCTTGGCCGAGGGCCACGAGCAGTACTTC

abundance: once
j_gene: TRBJ2-7
v_gene: TRBV30
d_gene: TRBD2
CDR3aa: CAWSRGLAGYEQYF
CDR3nt: TGTGCCTGGAGCCGGGGACTAGCAGGCTACGAGCAGTACTTC

abundance: once
j_gene: TRBJ1-3
v_gene: TRBV11-2
d_gene: NA
CDR3aa: CASSLFVGNTIYF
CDR3nt: TGTGCCAGCAGCTTATTCGTTGGAAACACCATATATTTT

abundance: NA
j_gene: TRBJ2-2
v_gene: TRBV5-1
d_gene: NA
CDR3aa: CASSLEWAGAGELFF
CDR3nt: TGCGCCAGCAGCTTGGAGTGGGCAGGGGCCGGGGAGCTGTTTTTT

abundance: NA
j_gene: TRBJ2-3
v_gene: TRBV7-7
d_gene: NA
CDR3aa: CASSFGGALTDTQYF
CDR3nt: TGTGCTAGCAGCTTTGGGGGGGCCCTCACAGATACGCAGTATTTT

abundance: few
j_gene: TRBJ1-1
v_gene: TRBV7-8
d_gene: NA
CDR3aa: CASSLYEEAFF
CDR3nt: TGTGCCAGCAGCTTATACGAAGAAGCTTTCTTT

abundance: NA
j_gene: TRBJ2-3
v_gene: TRBV5-1
d_gene: NA
CDR3aa: CASSLDGPSTDTQYF
CDR3nt: TGCGCCAGCAGCTTGGACGGGCCTAGCACAGATACGCAGTATTTT

abundance: NA
j_gene: TRBJ1-4
v_gene: TRBV4-1
d_gene: NA
CDR3aa: CASSQGSGYEKLFF
CDR3nt: TGCGCCAGCAGCCAAGGTTCTGGGTACGAAAAACTGTTTTTT

abundance: NA
j_gene: TRBJ1-3
v_gene: TRBV12-5
d_gene: NA
CDR3aa: CASGNVGNTIYF
CDR3nt: TGTGCTAGTGGCAACGTTGGAAACACCATATATTTT

abundance: NA
j_gene: TRBJ2-5
v_gene: TRBV19
d_gene: NA
CDR3aa: CASSSDSNQETQYF
CDR3nt: TGTGCCAGTAGTTCGGACAGCAACCAAGAGACCCAGTACTTC

abundance: NA
j_gene: TRBJ2-7
v_gene: TRBV4-1
d_gene: TRBD1
CDR3aa: CASSQPGQGTYEQYF
CDR3nt: TGCGCCAGCAGCCAGCCGGGACAGGGTACCTACGAGCAGTACTTC

abundance: NA
j_gene: TRBJ1-3
v_gene: TRBV19
d_gene: NA
CDR3aa: CASGPIPIYF
CDR3nt: TGTGCCAGTGGTCCCATCCCCATATATTTT

abundance: NA
j_gene: TRBJ2-5
v_gene: TRBV30
d_gene: NA
CDR3aa: CAWTGGKETQYF
CDR3nt: TGTGCCTGGACCGGCGGAAAGGAGACCCAGTACTTC

abundance: once
j_gene: TRBJ2-2
v_gene: TRBV10-3
d_gene: NA
CDR3aa: CAIGETGANTGELFF
CDR3nt: TGTGCCATCGGGGAGACAGGTGCGAACACCGGGGAGCTGTTTTTT

abundance: NA
j_gene: TRBJ2-6
v_gene: TRBV4-3
d_gene: TRBD1
CDR3aa: CASSRDRGGANVLTF
CDR3nt: TGCGCCAGCAGCCGGGACAGGGGTGGGGCCAACGTCCTGACTTTC

abundance: NA
j_gene: TRBJ1-3
v_gene: TRBV7-2
d_gene: NA
CDR3aa: CASSLEFRSGISGNTIYF
CDR3nt: TGTGCCAGCAGCTTAGAATTCAGGTCCGGGATCTCTGGAAACACCATATATTTT

abundance: NA
j_gene: TRBJ1-2
v_gene: TRBV5-1
d_gene: NA
CDR3aa: CASSTLSPGHLYTF
CDR3nt: TGCGCCAGCAGCACTTTATCGCCGGGACATCTCTACACCTTC

abundance: NA
j_gene: TRBJ2-7
v_gene: TRBV30
d_gene: NA
CDR3aa: CAWAGQTMGEQYF
CDR3nt: TGTGCCTGGGCCGGACAAACGATGGGCGAGCAGTACTTC

abundance: NA
j_gene: TRBJ2-5
v_gene: TRBV5-1
d_gene: TRBD2
CDR3aa: CASSARLAGETQYF
CDR3nt: TGCGCCAGCAGCGCGCGACTAGCGGGCGAGACCCAGTACTTC

abundance: NA
j_gene: TRBJ2-2
v_gene: TRBV2
d_gene: TRBD2
CDR3aa: CASSVAGATNTGELFF
CDR3nt: TGTGCCAGCAGTGTGGCGGGAGCCACGAACACCGGGGAGCTGTTTTTT

abundance: few
j_gene: TRBJ1-1
v_gene: TRBV5-1
d_gene: NA
CDR3aa: CASSPAGTYTEAFF
CDR3nt: TGCGCCAGCAGCCCTGCGGGGACCTACACTGAAGCTTTCTTT

abundance: few
j_gene: TRBJ2-5
v_gene: TRBV6-5
d_gene: NA
CDR3aa: CASSIGGPRQETQYF
CDR3nt: TGTGCCAGCAGTATTGGGGGACCTAGACAAGAGACCCAGTACTTC

abundance: NA
j_gene: TRBJ2-5
v_gene: TRBV2
d_gene: TRBD1
CDR3aa: CASMMDRSSETQYF
CDR3nt: TGTGCCAGCATGATGGACAGGTCTAGCGAGACCCAGTACTTC

abundance: NA
j_gene: TRBJ1-3
v_gene: TRBV6-4
d_gene: TRBD1
CDR3aa: CASSEGTGDYSGNTIYF
CDR3nt: TGTGCCAGCAGTGAAGGGACAGGGGATTACTCTGGAAACACCATATATTTT

abundance: many
j_gene: TRBJ2-7
v_gene: TRBV9
d_gene: NA
CDR3aa: CASSVAGLTYEQYF
CDR3nt: TGTGCCAGCAGCGTCGCGGGACTCACCTACGAGCAGTACTTC

abundance: NA
j_gene: TRBJ2-2
v_gene: TRBV11-3
d_gene: NA
CDR3aa: CASSLEDRNGTGELFF
CDR3nt: TGTGCCAGCAGCTTAGAGGACAGAAACGGCACCGGGGAGCTGTTTTTT

abundance: NA
j_gene: TRBJ2-1
v_gene: TRBV27
d_gene: TRBD1
CDR3aa: CASSSPLRQGYNEQFF
CDR3nt: TGTGCCAGCAGTTCTCCGCTCCGACAGGGATACAATGAGCAGTTCTTC

abundance: NA
j_gene: TRBJ1-1
v_gene: TRBV7-2
d_gene: NA
CDR3aa: CASSLYGRVGTEAFF
CDR3nt: TGTGCCAGCAGCTTATACGGCAGGGTGGGCACTGAAGCTTTCTTT

abundance: many
j_gene: TRBJ2-7
v_gene: TRBV23-1
d_gene: NA
CDR3aa: CASSREQGSSSYEQYF
CDR3nt: TGCGCCAGCAGTCGAGAACAGGGCTCCAGCTCCTACGAGCAGTACTTC

abundance: NA
j_gene: TRBJ2-2
v_gene: TRBV5-1
d_gene: NA
CDR3aa: CASSDGTVGELFF
CDR3nt: TGCGCCAGCAGCGACGGTACTGTCGGGGAGCTGTTTTTT

abundance: NA
j_gene: TRBJ1-2
v_gene: TRBV19
d_gene: NA
CDR3aa: CASSIGVAAHYTF
CDR3nt: TGTGCCAGTAGTATTGGGGTAGCGGCCCACTACACCTTC

abundance: NA
j_gene: TRBJ2-1
v_gene: TRBV2
d_gene: NA
CDR3aa: CASSESRGFSGSEQFF
CDR3nt: TGTGCCAGCAGTGAATCGAGGGGTTTCAGTGGGAGTGAGCAGTTCTTC

abundance: NA
j_gene: TRBJ2-1
v_gene: TRBV7-2
d_gene: NA
CDR3aa: CASSLGTGTSYNEQFF
CDR3nt: TGTGCCAGCAGCTTAGGAACAGGAACGTCCTACAATGAGCAGTTCTTC

abundance: NA
j_gene: TRBJ1-4
v_gene: TRBV7-9
d_gene: NA
CDR3aa: CASSPPLGGANEKLFF
CDR3nt: TGTGCCAGCAGCCCACCCCTTGGGGGGGCTAATGAAAAACTGTTTTTT

abundance: once
j_gene: TRBJ2-5
v_gene: TRBV11-3
d_gene: NA
CDR3aa: CASSDTGFQETQYF
CDR3nt: TGTGCCAGCAGCGATACAGGATTTCAAGAGACCCAGTACTTC

abundance: NA
j_gene: TRBJ2-3
v_gene: TRBV9
d_gene: NA
CDR3aa: CASSVRSQSTDTQYF
CDR3nt: TGTGCCAGCAGCGTACGCAGCCAGTCCACAGATACGCAGTATTTT

abundance: NA
j_gene: TRBJ2-4
v_gene: TRBV7-2
d_gene: TRBD2
CDR3aa: CASSPSGRGNIQYF
CDR3nt: TGTGCCAGCAGCCCTAGCGGGAGGGGTAACATTCAGTACTTC

abundance: NA
j_gene: TRBJ2-7
v_gene: TRBV28
d_gene: TRBD1
CDR3aa: CASSSTGGGKPYEQYF
CDR3nt: TGTGCCAGCAGTTCGACAGGGGGCGGTAAACCCTACGAGCAGTACTTC

abundance: NA
j_gene: TRBJ2-7
v_gene: TRBV5-1
d_gene: NA
CDR3aa: CASSPTRTQSYEQYF
CDR3nt: TGCGCCAGCAGCCCGACCCGGACACAGTCCTACGAGCAGTACTTC